This entry describes one TCR beta chain. These data belong to a study of preoperative IRX-2 immunotherapy in early breast cancer. Sample treatment: preoperative locoregional IRX-2 cytokine immunotherapy. This phase Ib study tested locoregional IRX-2 cytokine immunotherapy given before surgery. Method: immunoSEQ multiplex PCR; TCRdb's copy keeps in-frame clones and lacks some. Among about 19,000 clones, approximately 86% were seen once, and the ten largest hold approximately 1.1%. The CDR3 is 16 amino acids. V lost 2 bases and J 2 bases, leaving 14 bases between the germline ends. The germline V gene encodes CDR1 MNHGY and CDR2 SAAAGT.

This TCR was sampled from a human donor with breast cancer. The gene calls are TRBV6-8 and TRBJ2-3; possibly TRBD2 for D (7 bases). The material sequenced was lymph node tissue, taken after IRX-2 immunotherapy. This chain's CDR3 is CASSYGGGLPTDTQYF. The CDR3 region has the DNA TGTGCCAGCAGTTACGGGGGGGGGCTACCCACAGATACGCAGTATTTT.